This record covers a single T cell receptor (beta chain). When replicate PCRs were run on sorted subsets, they used approximately 210 ng DNA, tens of thousands of T cell genomes. Assay: immunoSEQ multiplex PCR; the TCRdb copy retains only in-frame clones and omits some. This table has about 2,200,000 clones, approximately 94% appearing once. Terminally differentiated effector memory CD45RA+ cells were excluded by CCR7 positive selection of CD45RO-negative cells. The CDR3 has 16 residues. In germline, CDR1 is LNHNV, CDR2 YYDKDF (reference sequence). V gave up 3 bases and J gave up 1 base, with 15 bases separating them. This sample was taken from a study of shared clonotypes between healthy human individuals.

The source is a man aged 18 to 35 in good health. Some clones in this sample may be carry-over from other donors' samples. The chain has TRBV15 and TRBJ2-5, with D tentatively TRBD1 or TRBD2 (5 bases each). Sequencing was carried out using naive CD8+ T cells from PBMCs. CDR3 sequence (DNA): TGTGCCACCAGCAGGGGCCTGGCAGGGACCCAAGAGACCCAGTACTTC. This codes for CATSRGLAGTQETQYF.